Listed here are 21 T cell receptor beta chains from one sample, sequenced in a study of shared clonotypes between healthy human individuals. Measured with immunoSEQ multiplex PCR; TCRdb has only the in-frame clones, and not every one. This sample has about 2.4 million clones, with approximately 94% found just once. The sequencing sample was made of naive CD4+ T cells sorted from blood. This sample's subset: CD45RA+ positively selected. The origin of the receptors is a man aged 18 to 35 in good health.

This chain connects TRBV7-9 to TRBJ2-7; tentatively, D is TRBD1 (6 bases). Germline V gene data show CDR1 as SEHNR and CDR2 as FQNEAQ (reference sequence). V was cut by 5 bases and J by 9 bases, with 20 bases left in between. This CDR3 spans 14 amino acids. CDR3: CASSPTDSRGGQYF. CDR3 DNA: TGTGCCAGCAGCCCTACGGACAGCCGGGGCGGGCAGTACTTC.

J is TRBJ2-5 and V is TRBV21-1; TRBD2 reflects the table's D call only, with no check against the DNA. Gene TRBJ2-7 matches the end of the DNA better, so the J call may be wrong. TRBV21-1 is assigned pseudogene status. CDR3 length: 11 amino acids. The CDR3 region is CASSEYFEQYF. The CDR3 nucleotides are TGTGCCAGCAGCGAATACTTCGAGCAGTACTTC.

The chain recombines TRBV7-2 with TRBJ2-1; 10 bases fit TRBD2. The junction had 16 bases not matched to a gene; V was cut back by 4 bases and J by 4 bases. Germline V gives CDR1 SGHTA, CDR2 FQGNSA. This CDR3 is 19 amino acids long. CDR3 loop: CASSSRALAGSPQYNEQFF. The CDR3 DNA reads TGTGCCAGCAGCTCCCGGGCACTAGCGGGGTCGCCCCAATACAATGAGCAGTTCTTC.

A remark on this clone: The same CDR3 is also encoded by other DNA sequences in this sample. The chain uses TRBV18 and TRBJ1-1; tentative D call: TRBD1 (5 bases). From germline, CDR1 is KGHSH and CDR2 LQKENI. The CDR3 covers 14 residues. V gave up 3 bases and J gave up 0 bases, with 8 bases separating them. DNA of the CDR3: TGTGCCAGCTCACCGCAGGGTATGAACACTGAAGCTTTCTTT. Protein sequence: CASSPQGMNTEAFF.

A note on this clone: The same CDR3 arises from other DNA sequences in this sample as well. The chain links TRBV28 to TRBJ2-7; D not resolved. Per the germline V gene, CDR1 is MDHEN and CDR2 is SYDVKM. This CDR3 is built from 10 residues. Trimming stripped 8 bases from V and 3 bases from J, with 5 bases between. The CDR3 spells CASGNYEQYF. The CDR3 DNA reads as TGTGCCAGCGGGAACTACGAGCAGTACTTC.

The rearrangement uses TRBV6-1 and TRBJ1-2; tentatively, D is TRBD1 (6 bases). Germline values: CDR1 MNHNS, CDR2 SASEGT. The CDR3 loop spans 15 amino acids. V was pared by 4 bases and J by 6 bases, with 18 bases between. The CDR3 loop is CASSGSPGDANGYTF. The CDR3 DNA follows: TGTGCCAGCAGTGGGAGTCCAGGGGATGCGAATGGCTACACCTTC.

CDR3 amino acids: CASRGTPRGYGYTF. In DNA form, the CDR3 reads TGTGCCAGCAGAGGGACACCCCGTGGCTATGGCTACACCTTC. The J gene is TRBJ1-2, the V gene TRBV7-2, with D tentatively TRBD1 (6 bases). Germline V gene data show CDR1 as SGHTA and CDR2 as FQGNSA. V lost 6 bases and J 4 bases, leaving 15 bases between the germline ends. The CDR3 consists of 14 residues. The entire variable domain, with the rest obtained from reference TRBV7-2 and TRBJ1-2, is as follows: GAGVSQSPSNKVTEKGKDVELRCDPISGHTALYWYRQSLGQGLEFLIYFQGNSAPDKSGLPSDRFSAERTGGSVSTLTIQRTQQEDSAVYLCASRGTPRGYGYTFGSGTRLTVV.

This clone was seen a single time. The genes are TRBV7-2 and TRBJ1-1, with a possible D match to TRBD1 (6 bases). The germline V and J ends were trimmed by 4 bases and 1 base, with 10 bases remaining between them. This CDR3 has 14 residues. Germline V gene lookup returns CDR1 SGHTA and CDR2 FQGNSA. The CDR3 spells CASSSGQPNTEAFF. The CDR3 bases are TGTGCCAGCAGCTCAGGACAGCCGAACACTGAAGCTTTCTTT. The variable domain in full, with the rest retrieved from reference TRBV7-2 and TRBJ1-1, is GAGVSQSPSNKVTEKGKDVELRCDPISGHTALYWYRQSLGQGLEFLIYFQGNSAPDKSGLPSDRFSAERTGGSVSTLTIQRTQQEDSAVYLCASSSGQPNTEAFFGQGTRLTVV.

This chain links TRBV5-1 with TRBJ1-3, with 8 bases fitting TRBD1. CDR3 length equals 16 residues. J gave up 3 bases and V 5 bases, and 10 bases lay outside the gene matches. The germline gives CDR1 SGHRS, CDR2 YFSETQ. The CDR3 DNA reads TGCGCCAGCAGTTCCGGGACAGGTCGGGGTGGAAACACCATATATTTT. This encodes CASSSGTGRGGNTIYF.

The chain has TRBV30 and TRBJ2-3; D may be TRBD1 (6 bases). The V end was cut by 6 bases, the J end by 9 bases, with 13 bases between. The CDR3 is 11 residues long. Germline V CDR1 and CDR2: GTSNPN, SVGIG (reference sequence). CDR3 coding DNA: TGTGCCTGTTTCAGGGGCGGCACGCAGTATTTT. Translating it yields CACFRGGTQYF.

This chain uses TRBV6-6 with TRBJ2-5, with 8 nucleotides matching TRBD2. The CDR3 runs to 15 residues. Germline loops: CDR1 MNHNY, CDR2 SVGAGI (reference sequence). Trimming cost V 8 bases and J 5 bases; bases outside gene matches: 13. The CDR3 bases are TGTGCCAGCGACCCTAGCGGGTGGTCGAGGGAGACCCAGTACTTC. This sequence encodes CASDPSGWSRETQYF.

The chain's CDR3 is CASSETALGDYGYTF. CDR3 coding DNA: TGTGCCAGCAGTGAGACAGCTCTCGGGGACTATGGCTACACCTTC. The chain carries TRBV6-1 and TRBJ1-2; the D gene is possibly TRBD1 (5 bases). V dropped 3 bases and J dropped 3 bases, with 14 bases sitting between them. Germline assignment: CDR1 MNHNS and CDR2 SASEGT. CDR3 length: 15 residues.

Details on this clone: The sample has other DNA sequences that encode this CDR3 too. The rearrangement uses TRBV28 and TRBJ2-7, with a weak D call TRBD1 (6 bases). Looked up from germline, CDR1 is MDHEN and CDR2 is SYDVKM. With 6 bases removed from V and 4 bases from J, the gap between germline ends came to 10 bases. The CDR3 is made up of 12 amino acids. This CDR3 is CASSLRGYEQYF. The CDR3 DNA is TGTGCCAGCAGCCTAAGGGGGTACGAGCAGTACTTC.

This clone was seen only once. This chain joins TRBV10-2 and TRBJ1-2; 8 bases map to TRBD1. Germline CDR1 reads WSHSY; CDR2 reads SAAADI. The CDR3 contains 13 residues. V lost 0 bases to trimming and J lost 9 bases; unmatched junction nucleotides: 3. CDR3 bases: TGCGCCAGCAGTGAGTCGACAGGGGTCCGCTACACCTTC. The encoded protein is CASSESTGVRYTF.

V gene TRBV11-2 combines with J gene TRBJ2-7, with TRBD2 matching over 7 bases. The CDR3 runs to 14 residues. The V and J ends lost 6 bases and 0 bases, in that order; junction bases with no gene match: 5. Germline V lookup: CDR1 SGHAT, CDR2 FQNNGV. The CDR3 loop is CASRKASGSYEQYF. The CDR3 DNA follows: TGTGCCAGCAGGAAAGCTAGCGGCTCCTACGAGCAGTACTTC.

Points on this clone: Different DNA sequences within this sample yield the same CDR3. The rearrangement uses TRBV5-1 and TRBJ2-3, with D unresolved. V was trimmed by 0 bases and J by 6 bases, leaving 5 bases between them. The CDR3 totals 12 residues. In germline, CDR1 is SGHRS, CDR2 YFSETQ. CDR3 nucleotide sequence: TGCGCCAGCAGCTTGGAAAGCGATACGCAGTATTTT. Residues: CASSLESDTQYF.

The CDR3 bases are TGCAGCGTTGGGGAATCCGGTGGCTACACCTTC. Protein sequence: CSVGESGGYTF. The chain has TRBV29-1 and TRBJ1-2; D gene uncertain. The CDR3 is made up of 11 amino acids. The germline V and J ends were trimmed by 4 bases and 7 bases, with 10 bases remaining between them. CDR1 SQVTM and CDR2 ANQGSEA come from the germline V gene.

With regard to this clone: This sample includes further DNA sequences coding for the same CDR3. The CDR3 spells CASSYSGTQETQYF. The CDR3 region has the DNA TGTGCCAGCAGTTATTCAGGGACCCAAGAGACCCAGTACTTC. The chain couples TRBV6-6 to TRBJ2-5, with D possibly being TRBD1 or TRBD2 (5 bases each). The V end lost 3 bases, the J end lost 1 base, and 9 bases lay between the germline ends. Germline V gene sequence: CDR1 MNHNY, CDR2 SVGAGI (reference sequence). The CDR3 length is 14 residues.

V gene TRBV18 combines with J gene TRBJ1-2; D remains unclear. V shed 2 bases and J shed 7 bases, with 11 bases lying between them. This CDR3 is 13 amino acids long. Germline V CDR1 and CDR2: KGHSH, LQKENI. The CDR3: CASSPRLEFGYTF. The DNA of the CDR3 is TGTGCCAGCTCACCAAGGTTGGAATTTGGCTACACCTTC.

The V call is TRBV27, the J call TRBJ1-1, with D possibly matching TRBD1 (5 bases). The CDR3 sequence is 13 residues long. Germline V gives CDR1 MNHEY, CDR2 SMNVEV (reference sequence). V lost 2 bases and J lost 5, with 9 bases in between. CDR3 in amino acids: CASSLKGITEAFF. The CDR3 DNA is TGTGCCAGCAGTTTAAAGGGGATTACTGAAGCTTTCTTT.

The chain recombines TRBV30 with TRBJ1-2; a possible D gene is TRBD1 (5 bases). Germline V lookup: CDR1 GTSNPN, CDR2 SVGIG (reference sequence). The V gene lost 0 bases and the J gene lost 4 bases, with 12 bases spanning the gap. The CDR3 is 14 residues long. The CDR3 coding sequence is TGTGCCTGGAGTGTATCGGGGGGGTCCTATGGCTACACCTTC. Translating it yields CAWSVSGGSYGYTF.